The 22 T cell receptor beta chains below were found in one sample sequenced in a study of cytomegalovirus exposure and HLA in healthy donors. 60 Vbeta and 13 Jbeta primers were used in PCR. Data came from immunoSEQ multiplex PCR; TCRdb stores just in-frame clones and leaves some out. The table lists 95,000 to 150,000 clones, about 74% of them singletons. Material: PBMCs. These TCRs come from a young man in good health and CMV-seronegative.

This chain connects TRBV13 to TRBJ2-7; D might be TRBD1 (6 bases). Germline V gives CDR1 PRHDT, CDR2 FYEKMQ (reference sequence). Deletions cut 5 bases from V and 3 bases from J, with 11 bases between. CDR3 length: 13 residues. CDR3 region: CASSQDRHYEQYF. DNA of the CDR3: TGTGCCAGCAGCCAGGACAGACACTACGAGCAGTACTTC.

The table lists this clone with a count of one. The CDR3 DNA reads as TGTGCCAGCAGCTTAACTTCCATGAACACTGAAGCTTTCTTT. Its translation: CASSLTSMNTEAFF. V is TRBV7-3 and J is TRBJ1-1; D not certain. This CDR3 region has 14 residues. In germline, CDR1 is SGHTA, CDR2 FQGTGA. V was trimmed by 0 bases and J by 0 bases, leaving 5 bases between them.

This clone was detected only once. V is TRBV28 and J is TRBJ1-1; TRBD1 agrees at 7 bases. In germline, CDR1 is MDHEN, CDR2 SYDVKM. V was pared by 7 bases and J by 2 bases, with 13 bases of the junction left unmatched. This CDR3 has 16 residues. The CDR3 sequence is CASILFAGTANTEAFF. The CDR3 coding sequence is TGTGCCAGCATTCTCTTCGCCGGGACAGCCAACACTGAAGCTTTCTTT. The full variable domain, its missing parts supplied by reference TRBV28 and TRBJ1-1, is DVKVTQSSRYLVKRTGEKVFLECVQDMDHENMFWYRQDPGLGLRLIYFSYDVKMKEKGDIPEGYSVSREKKERFSLILESASTNQTSMYLCASILFAGTANTEAFFGQGTRLTVV.

V usage is TRBV19 and J usage is TRBJ2-7, with unresolved D. Deletions cut 4 bases from V and 4 bases from J, with 11 bases between. The V gene's germline CDR1 is LNHDA and CDR2 SQIVND (reference sequence). The CDR3 has 13 amino acids. CDR3 residues: CASSTVYGYEQYF. DNA for the CDR3: TGTGCCAGTAGTACCGTTTACGGGTACGAGCAGTACTTC.

The V and J genes are TRBV7-9 and TRBJ2-7, with 7 bases aligning to TRBD1. The CDR3 has 14 amino acids. The V gene end was trimmed by 5 bases and the J gene end by 6 bases; junction bases not matched to a gene: 10. Germline CDR1 and CDR2: SEHNR and FQNEAQ (reference sequence). Here the CDR3 DNA reads TGTGCCAGCAGCGTACAGGGGCCGGAGAGCGAGCAGTACTTC. Translation: CASSVQGPESEQYF.

The V call is TRBV4-1, the J call TRBJ1-2, with 9 bases fitting TRBD1. There are 14 residues in the CDR3. Trimming removed 3 bases from V and 3 bases from J; junction bases left unmatched: 2. Germline values: CDR1 MGHRA, CDR2 YSYEKL. The CDR3, as DNA: TGCGCCAGCAGCCAGACAGGGGGGGACTATGGCTACACCTTC. It translates to CASSQTGGDYGYTF.

The chain recombines TRBV30 with TRBJ2-1; tentative D call: TRBD1 (5 bases). Germline-derived CDR1 and CDR2 are GTSNPN and SVGIG (reference sequence). V shed 7 bases and J shed 4 bases, with 11 bases lying between them. The CDR3 sequence is 12 residues long. CDR3 sequence: CASFDRYNEQFF. The CDR3 coding sequence is TGTGCCTCCTTTGACAGATACAATGAGCAGTTCTTC.

This chain links TRBV9 with TRBJ2-1; a weak D match, TRBD1 (6 bases). From germline, CDR1 is SGDLS and CDR2 YYNGEE. With 0 bases removed from V and 8 bases from J, the gap between germline ends came to 12 bases. The length of the CDR3 is 14 residues. The CDR3 reads CASSVAGQRDEQFF. The CDR3 DNA sequence: TGTGCCAGCAGCGTAGCTGGACAGCGCGATGAGCAGTTCTTC.

This clone has just one count. This chain connects TRBV5-4 to TRBJ2-7, with D unresolved. The CDR3 is made up of 15 amino acids. V was cut by 0 bases and J by 5 bases, with 15 bases left in between. Per germline, CDR1 SGHNT and CDR2 YYREEE (reference sequence). The CDR3 reads CASSLDIRPQDEQYF. The CDR3 bases are TGTGCCAGCAGCTTGGATATTCGCCCCCAGGACGAGCAGTACTTC.

The rearrangement uses TRBV6-6 and TRBJ2-2; the D gene is possibly TRBD1 (6 bases). Looked up from germline, CDR1 is MNHNY and CDR2 is SVGAGI (reference sequence). There are 13 residues in the CDR3. Trimming stripped 8 bases from V and 5 bases from J, with 12 bases between. The CDR3 region has the DNA TGTGCCAGCCGACAGGAAGGAACCGGGGAGCTGTTTTTT. Its translation is CASRQEGTGELFF.

V gene TRBV28 combines with J gene TRBJ1-1, with D uncertain. Looked up from germline, CDR1 is MDHEN and CDR2 is SYDVKM. V dropped 5 bases and J dropped 4 bases, with 11 bases sitting between them. The CDR3 loop spans 13 amino acids. CDR3: CASSNSIGTEAFF. The CDR3 nucleotides are TGTGCCAGCAGTAACAGTATCGGCACTGAAGCTTTCTTT.

This CDR3 reads CASSLIGNQPQHF. CDR3 bases: TGTGCCAGCAGTTTAATCGGGAATCAGCCCCAGCATTTT. J is TRBJ1-5 and V is TRBV27; no definite D call. Deletions cut 2 bases from V and 4 bases from J, with 6 bases between. The CDR3 length is 13 residues. Germline V gives CDR1 MNHEY, CDR2 SMNVEV (reference sequence).

This chain links TRBV4-1 with TRBJ2-5; D uncertain. The tail of the sequence fits TRBJ2-7 better, so the J call may be wrong. Looked up from germline, CDR1 is MGHRA and CDR2 is YSYEKL. The CDR3 spans 13 residues. The CDR3 reads CASSQDRTYEQYF. The CDR3 bases are TGCGCCAGCAGCCAAGATCGTACCTACGAGCAGTACTTC.

This clone was found once. CDR3: CASSLRQATQETQYF. CDR3 nucleotide sequence: TGTGCCAGCAGTCTAAGACAGGCGACCCAAGAGACCCAGTACTTC. The chain couples TRBV7-9 to TRBJ2-5, with a weak D call TRBD1 (6 bases). The CDR3 contains 15 residues. Germline loops: CDR1 SEHNR, CDR2 FQNEAQ (reference sequence). V shed 6 bases and J shed 1 base, with 15 bases lying between them.

The rearrangement links TRBV28 to TRBJ1-1; no clear D. The ends were cut back, 1 base at V and 9 bases at J, with 9 bases in the middle. Germline V lookup: CDR1 MDHEN, CDR2 SYDVKM. The CDR3 contains 12 residues. CDR3 coding DNA: TGTGCCAGCAGTTTATTAGTCGGGAAAGCTTTCTTT. Translated, it gives CASSLLVGKAFF.

The CDR3 nucleotides read TGTGCCAGTAGTGCGTCCTCGACAGGGCGGGATGGCTACACCTTC. It codes for CASSASSTGRDGYTF. The chain is built from TRBV19 and TRBJ1-2, with 7 bases identical to TRBD1. With 5 bases clipped from V and 6 bases from J, the junction kept 12 bases outside the gene matches. Germline CDR1 is LNHDA and CDR2 is SQIVND (reference sequence). The CDR3 has 15 amino acids.

CDR3 DNA: TGCGCCAGCAGTGAGTCCGTGGGGCGGAGCAATCAGCCCCAGCATTTT. Residues: CASSESVGRSNQPQHF. This rearrangement joins TRBV10-1 to TRBJ1-5, with a tentative D call TRBD1 (5 bases). V gave up 0 bases and J gave up 1 base, with 10 bases separating them. Germline V CDR1 and CDR2: WNHNN, SYGVQD (reference sequence). CDR3 length equals 16 residues.

V gene TRBV5-4 combines with J gene TRBJ1-4; D is ambiguous. The germline V gene encodes CDR1 SGHNT and CDR2 YYREEE (reference sequence). Trimming removed 3 bases at V and 4 bases at J, with 7 bases between. The CDR3 runs 13 residues. The CDR3 reads CASSSVLNEKLFF. The DNA of the CDR3 is TGTGCCAGCAGCTCTGTCCTTAATGAAAAACTGTTTTTT.

V gene TRBV7-8 combines with J gene TRBJ2-2, with TRBD1 identical over 7 bases. The ends lost 5 bases at V and 2 bases at J; junction bases unmatched: 14. The CDR3 runs to 18 residues. CDR1 is SGHVS and CDR2 is FQNEAQ in the germline V gene. CDR3 sequence (DNA): TGTGCCAGCAGCCCACGAAGCAGGGACAGACTAAACACCGGGGAGCTGTTTTTT. This gives the protein CASSPRSRDRLNTGELFF.

This clone was observed once. The chain links TRBV6-6 to TRBJ1-6; 12 bases are a match to TRBD1. CDR1 is MNHNY and CDR2 is SVGAGI in the germline V gene (reference sequence). There are 16 residues in the CDR3. J lost 9 bases, V lost 6 bases, and 9 bases had no gene match. CDR3: CASREGQGAGGSPLHF. CDR3 coding DNA: TGTGCCAGCAGGGAGGGACAGGGGGCAGGGGGTTCACCCCTCCACTTT.

The chain employs TRBV5-1 and TRBJ2-1, with TRBD2 matching over 13 bases. This CDR3 has 16 residues. Trimming at V came to 0 bases and at J to 9 bases, leaving 6 bases not matched to a gene. Germline loops: CDR1 SGHRS, CDR2 YFSETQ. The CDR3 loop is CASSLGTSGSVGEQFF. The CDR3 DNA sequence: TGCGCCAGCAGCTTGGGGACTAGCGGGAGTGTAGGTGAGCAGTTCTTC.

The gene calls are TRBV28 and TRBJ2-1; TRBD2 is a possible D gene (5 bases). V was clipped by 2 bases and J by 0 bases, with 8 bases between them. Germline V lookup: CDR1 MDHEN, CDR2 SYDVKM. The length of the CDR3 is 15 residues. CDR3 nucleotides: TGTGCCAGCAGTTTACCCAGCGGCTCCTACAATGAGCAGTTCTTC. Protein product: CASSLPSGSYNEQFF. Complete variable domain (other parts from reference TRBV28 and TRBJ2-1): DVKVTQSSRYLVKRTGEKVFLECVQDMDHENMFWYRQDPGLGLRLIYFSYDVKMKEKGDIPEGYSVSREKKERFSLILESASTNQTSMYLCASSLPSGSYNEQFFGPGTRLTVL.